These 10 T cell receptor beta chains were all obtained from the same sample, sequenced in a study of T cell responses to AZD1222 COVID-19 vaccine. Generated by immunoSEQ multiplex PCR, the TCRdb table keeps only in-frame clones and is missing some. In the table there are approximately 150,000 clones, around 83% of which are singletons. The sequenced sample was peripheral blood, obtained 28 days after the second AZD1222 dose. The source of these receptors is an adult who received the AZD1222 COVID-19 vaccine.

The chain joins TRBV27 to TRBJ2-5; D is ambiguous. The CDR3 runs 14 residues. The germline CDR1 and CDR2 sequences are MNHEY and SMNVEV (reference sequence). The V gene lost 3 bases and the J gene lost 4 bases, with 12 bases spanning the gap. The chain's CDR3 is CASSFIAAPETQYF. CDR3 DNA sequence: TGTGCCAGCAGTTTCATAGCTGCCCCAGAGACCCAGTACTTC.

This chain connects TRBV7-9 to TRBJ2-1; no clear D gene. The CDR3 consists of 13 residues. V was pared by 1 base and J by 4 bases, with 5 bases between. CDR1 SEHNR and CDR2 FQNEAQ come from the germline V gene (reference sequence). The CDR3 DNA reads as TGTGCCAGCAGCTTAGATTCGTACAATGAGCAGTTCTTC. It is translated as CASSLDSYNEQFF.

CDR3 sequence: CASSYRGLEQFF. In DNA, the CDR3 is TGTGCCAGCAGTTACCGGGGGCTTGAGCAGTTCTTC. The chain carries TRBV6-2 or TRBV6-3 and TRBJ2-1; D may match TRBD1 or TRBD2 (6 bases each). Germline V gene data show CDR1 as MNHEY and CDR2 as SVGEGT. V was trimmed by 2 bases and J by 9 bases, leaving 8 bases between them. The CDR3 is 12 amino acids.

V gene TRBV10-3 combines with J gene TRBJ2-7; TRBD1 agrees at 8 bases. The CDR3 loop spans 14 amino acids. The germline gives CDR1 ENHRY, CDR2 SYGVKD. The trim removed 5 bases at V and 0 bases at J, leaving 3 bases unmatched. Here the CDR3 DNA reads TGTGCCATCAGTACAGGGGGAAACTCCTACGAGCAGTACTTC. Residues: CAISTGGNSYEQYF.

The chain has TRBV9 and TRBJ2-1; 7 bases fit TRBD2. The CDR3 runs to 13 residues. The germline gives CDR1 SGDLS, CDR2 YYNGEE. Germline trimming cut 7 bases from V and 4 bases from J; bases unmatched to any gene: 5. The CDR3 nucleotides read TGTGCCAGCTCGGGGGGTTCATACAATGAGCAGTTCTTC. Translating it yields CASSGGSYNEQFF.

CDR3 sequence: CASRGASLTGEQYF. The CDR3, as DNA: TGTGCCAGCAGAGGTGCATCGCTAACGGGGGAGCAGTACTTC. This chain connects TRBV6-5 to TRBJ2-7, with a tentative D call TRBD2 (5 bases). The CDR3 sequence is 14 residues long. Germline loops: CDR1 MNHEY, CDR2 SVGAGI. V gave up 6 bases and J gave up 7 bases, with 19 bases separating them.

The chain couples TRBV3-1 (or the pseudogene TRBV3-2) to TRBJ1-2; D ambiguous. Trimming took off 0 bases at V and 2 bases at J, with 10 bases between the two ends. CDR3 length: 15 residues. Germline CDR1 is LGHDT and CDR2 is YNNKEL (reference sequence). For the CDR3, the DNA is TGTGCCAGCAGCCAAGATTCAGCAGCCAACTATGGCTACACCTTC. This encodes CASSQDSAANYGYTF.

Only one count was recorded for this clone. The chain is built from TRBV19 and TRBJ2-6; D is possibly TRBD2 (6 bases). With 2 bases removed from V and 0 bases from J, the gap between germline ends came to 14 bases. Germline-derived CDR1 and CDR2 are LNHDA and SQIVND (reference sequence). The CDR3 is made up of 18 amino acids. This chain's CDR3 is CASSILGAEGSGANVLTF. The CDR3 DNA reads TGTGCCAGTAGTATACTAGGGGCGGAGGGCTCTGGGGCCAACGTCCTGACTTTC.

This chain uses TRBV28 with TRBJ1-2; no reliable D call. The CDR3 extends over 15 amino acids. Looked up from germline, CDR1 is MDHEN and CDR2 is SYDVKM. V was pared by 4 bases and J by 2 bases, with 14 bases between. This CDR3 reads CASSSSGLPNYGYTF. As DNA, the CDR3 is TGTGCCAGCAGTTCATCGGGCCTCCCCAACTATGGCTACACCTTC.

The chain is built from TRBV7-2 and TRBJ1-4, with D perhaps TRBD1 (6 bases). Trimming removed 4 bases from V and 8 bases from J, with 17 bases in between. The CDR3 is made up of 15 amino acids. CDR1 and CDR2 from the germline V gene are SGHTA and FQGNSA. CDR3 in DNA: TGTGCCAGCAGCTCTTCAGGGGAGAACTACGAAAAACTGTTTTTT. It encodes CASSSSGENYEKLFF. The variable domain in full, completed from reference TRBV7-2 and TRBJ1-4, reads GAGVSQSPSNKVTEKGKDVELRCDPISGHTALYWYRQSLGQGLEFLIYFQGNSAPDKSGLPSDRFSAERTGGSVSTLTIQRTQQEDSAVYLCASSSSGENYEKLFFGSGTQLSVL.